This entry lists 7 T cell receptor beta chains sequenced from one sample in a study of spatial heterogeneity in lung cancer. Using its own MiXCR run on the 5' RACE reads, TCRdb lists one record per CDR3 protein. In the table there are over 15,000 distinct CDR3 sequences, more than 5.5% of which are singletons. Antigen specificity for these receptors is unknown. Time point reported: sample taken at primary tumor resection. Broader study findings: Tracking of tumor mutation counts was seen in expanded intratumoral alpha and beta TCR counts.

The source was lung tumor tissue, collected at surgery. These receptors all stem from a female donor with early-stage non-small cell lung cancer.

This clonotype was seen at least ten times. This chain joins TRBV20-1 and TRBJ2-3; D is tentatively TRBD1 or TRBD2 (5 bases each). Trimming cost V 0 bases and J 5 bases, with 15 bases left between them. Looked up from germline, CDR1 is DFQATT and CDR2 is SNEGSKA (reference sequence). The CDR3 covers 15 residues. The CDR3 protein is CSARDMRGLKDTQYF. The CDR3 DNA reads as TGCAGTGCTAGAGATATGAGGGGCTTAAAAGATACGCAGTATTTT.

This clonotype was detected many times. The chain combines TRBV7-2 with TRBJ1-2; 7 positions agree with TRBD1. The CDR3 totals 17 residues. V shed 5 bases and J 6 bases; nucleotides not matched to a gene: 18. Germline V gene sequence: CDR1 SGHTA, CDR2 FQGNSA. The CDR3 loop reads CASSPQGVIRAQDGYTF. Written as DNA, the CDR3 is TGTGCCAGCAGCCCCCAGGGGGTCATCAGGGCGCAGGATGGCTACACCTTC.

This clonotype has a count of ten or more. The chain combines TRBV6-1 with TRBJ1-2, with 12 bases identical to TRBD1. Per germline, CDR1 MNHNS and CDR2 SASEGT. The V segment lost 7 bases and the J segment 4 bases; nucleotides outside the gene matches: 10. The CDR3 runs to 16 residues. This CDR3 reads CASISRPGQGAYGYTF. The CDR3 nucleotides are TGTGCCAGCATTTCCCGACCGGGACAGGGGGCCTATGGCTACACCTTC.

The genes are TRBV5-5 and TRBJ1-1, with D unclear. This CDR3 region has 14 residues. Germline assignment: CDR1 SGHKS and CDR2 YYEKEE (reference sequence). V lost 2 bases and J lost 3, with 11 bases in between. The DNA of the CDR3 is TGTGCCAGCAGCTTATCTGGTTCCGACACTGAAGCTTTCTTT. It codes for CASSLSGSDTEAFF.

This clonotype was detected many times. CDR3 sequence (DNA): TGTGCCAGCAGCCCACATGCGCGGGCTGGTAGTGAAAAACTGTTTTTT. Protein: CASSPHARAGSEKLFF. The genes are TRBV6-1 and TRBJ1-4; D not certain. The CDR3 has 16 amino acids. With 6 bases removed from V and 7 bases from J, the gap between germline ends came to 21 bases. Germline CDR1 MNHNS, CDR2 SASEGT.

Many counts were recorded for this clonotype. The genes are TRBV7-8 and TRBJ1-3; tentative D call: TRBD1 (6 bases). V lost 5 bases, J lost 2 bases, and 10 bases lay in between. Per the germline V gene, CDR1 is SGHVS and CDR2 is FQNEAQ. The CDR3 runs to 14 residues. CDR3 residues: CASSKGGTGNTIYF. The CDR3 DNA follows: TGTGCCAGCAGCAAAGGGGGGACTGGAAACACCATATATTTT. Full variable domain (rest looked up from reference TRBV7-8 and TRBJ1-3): GAGVSQSPRYKVAKRGQDVALRCDPISGHVSLFWYQQALGQGPEFLTYFQNEAQLDKSGLPSDRFFAERPEGSVSTLKIQRTQQEDSAVYLCASSKGGTGNTIYFGEGSWLTVV.

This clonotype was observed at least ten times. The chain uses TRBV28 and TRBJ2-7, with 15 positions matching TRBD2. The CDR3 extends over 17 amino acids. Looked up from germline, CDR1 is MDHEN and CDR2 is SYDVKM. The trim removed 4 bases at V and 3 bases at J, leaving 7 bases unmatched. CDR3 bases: TGTGCCAGCAGTTCCCCGGGACTAGCGGGAGGCCGCTACGAGCAGTACTTC. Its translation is CASSSPGLAGGRYEQYF.